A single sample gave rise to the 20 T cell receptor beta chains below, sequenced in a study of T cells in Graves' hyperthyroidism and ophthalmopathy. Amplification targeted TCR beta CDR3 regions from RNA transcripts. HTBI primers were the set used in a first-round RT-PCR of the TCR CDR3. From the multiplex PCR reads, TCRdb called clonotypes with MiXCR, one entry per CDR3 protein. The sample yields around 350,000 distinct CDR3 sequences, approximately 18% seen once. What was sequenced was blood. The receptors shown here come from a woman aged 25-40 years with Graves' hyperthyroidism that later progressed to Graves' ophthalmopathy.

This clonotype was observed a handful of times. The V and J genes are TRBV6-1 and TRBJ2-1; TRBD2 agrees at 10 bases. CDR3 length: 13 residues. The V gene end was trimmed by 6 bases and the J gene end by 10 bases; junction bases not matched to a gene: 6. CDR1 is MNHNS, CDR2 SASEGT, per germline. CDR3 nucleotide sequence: TGTGCCAGCAGACTAGCGGGGACGGAGGAGCAGTTCTTC. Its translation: CASRLAGTEEQFF.

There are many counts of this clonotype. CDR3 DNA: TGTGCCAGCAGTTTCTTTTCCGGCGGGGGGGGTGCCTACGAGCAGTACTTC. Residues: CASSFFSGGGGAYEQYF. The genes are TRBV27 and TRBJ2-7; TRBD2 matches at 9 bases. The CDR3 consists of 17 residues. CDR1 is MNHEY, CDR2 SMNVEV, per germline (reference sequence). The ends lost 3 bases at V and 2 bases at J; junction bases unmatched: 11.

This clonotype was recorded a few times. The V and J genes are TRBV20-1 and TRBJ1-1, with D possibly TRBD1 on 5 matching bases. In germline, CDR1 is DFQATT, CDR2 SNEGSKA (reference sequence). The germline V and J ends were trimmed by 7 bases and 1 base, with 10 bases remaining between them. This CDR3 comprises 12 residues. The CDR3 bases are TGCAGTGGAAGAAGGGGGAACACTGAAGCTTTCTTT. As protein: CSGRRGNTEAFF.

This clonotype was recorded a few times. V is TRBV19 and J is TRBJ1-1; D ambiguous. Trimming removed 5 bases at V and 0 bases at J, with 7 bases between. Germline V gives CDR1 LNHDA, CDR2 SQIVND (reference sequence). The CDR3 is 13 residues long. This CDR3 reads CASSEEMNTEAFF. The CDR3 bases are TGTGCCAGTAGTGAGGAAATGAACACTGAAGCTTTCTTT.

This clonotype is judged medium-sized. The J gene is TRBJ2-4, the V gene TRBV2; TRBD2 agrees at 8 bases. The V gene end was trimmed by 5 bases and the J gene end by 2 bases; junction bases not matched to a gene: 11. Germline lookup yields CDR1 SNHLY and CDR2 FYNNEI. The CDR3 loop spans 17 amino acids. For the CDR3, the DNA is TGTGCCAGCAGTCGGCACCCGGGAGGGGGAACCAAAAACATTCAGTACTTC. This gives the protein CASSRHPGGGTKNIQYF. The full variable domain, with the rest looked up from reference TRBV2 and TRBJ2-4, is EPEVTQTPSHQVTQMGQEVILRCVPISNHLYFYWYRQILGQKVEFLVSFYNNEISEKSEIFDDQFSVERPDGSNFTLKIRSTKLEDSAMYFCASSRHPGGGTKNIQYFGAGTRLSVL.

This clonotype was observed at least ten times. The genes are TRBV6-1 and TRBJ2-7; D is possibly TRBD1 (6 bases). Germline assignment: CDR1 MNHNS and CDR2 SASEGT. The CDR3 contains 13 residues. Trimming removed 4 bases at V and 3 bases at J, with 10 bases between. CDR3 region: CASSAWGHYEQYF. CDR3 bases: TGTGCCAGCAGTGCGTGGGGACACTACGAGCAGTACTTC.

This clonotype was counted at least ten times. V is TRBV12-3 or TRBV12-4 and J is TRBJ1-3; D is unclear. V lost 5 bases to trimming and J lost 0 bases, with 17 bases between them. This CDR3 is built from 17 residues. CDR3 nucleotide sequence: TGTGCCAGCAGTCCCAGGAGGAGCAGCAGCTCTGGAAACACCATATATTTT. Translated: CASSPRRSSSSGNTIYF.

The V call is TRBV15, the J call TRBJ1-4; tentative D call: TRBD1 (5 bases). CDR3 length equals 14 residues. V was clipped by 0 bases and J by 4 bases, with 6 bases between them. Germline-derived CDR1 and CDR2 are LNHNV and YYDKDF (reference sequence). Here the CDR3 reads CATSREGVNEKLFF. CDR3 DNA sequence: TGTGCCACCAGCAGAGAAGGGGTTAATGAAAAACTGTTTTTT.

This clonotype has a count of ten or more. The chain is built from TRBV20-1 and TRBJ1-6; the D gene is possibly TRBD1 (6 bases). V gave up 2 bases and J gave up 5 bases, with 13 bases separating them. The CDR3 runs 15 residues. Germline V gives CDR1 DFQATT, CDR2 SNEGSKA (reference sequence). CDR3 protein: CSARRLRGNNSPLHF. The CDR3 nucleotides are TGCAGTGCTAGACGCCTCAGGGGTAATAATTCACCCCTCCACTTT.

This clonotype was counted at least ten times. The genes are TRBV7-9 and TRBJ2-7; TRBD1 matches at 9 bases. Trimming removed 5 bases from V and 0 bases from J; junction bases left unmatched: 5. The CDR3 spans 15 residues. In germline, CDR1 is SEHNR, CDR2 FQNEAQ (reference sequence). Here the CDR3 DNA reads TGTGCCAGCAGCGGGACGGGACAGGGCTCCTACGAGCAGTACTTC. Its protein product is CASSGTGQGSYEQYF. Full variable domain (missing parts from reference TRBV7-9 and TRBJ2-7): DTGVSQNPRHKITKRGQNVTFRCDPISEHNRLYWYRQTLGQGPEFLTYFQNEAQLEKSRLLSDRFSAERPKGSFSTLEIQRTEQGDSAMYLCASSGTGQGSYEQYFGPGTRLTVT.

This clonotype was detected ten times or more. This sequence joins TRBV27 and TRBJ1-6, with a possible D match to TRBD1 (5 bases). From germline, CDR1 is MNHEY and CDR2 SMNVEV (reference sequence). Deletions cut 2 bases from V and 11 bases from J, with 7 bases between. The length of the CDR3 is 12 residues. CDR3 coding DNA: TGTGCCAGCAGTTTACCGGGGGCACCCCTCCACTTT. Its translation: CASSLPGAPLHF.

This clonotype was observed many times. CDR3 in DNA: TGTGCCATCAGTGAACTAACAAAGAACACAGATACGCAGTATTTT. Protein sequence: CAISELTKNTDTQYF. This chain links TRBV10-3 with TRBJ2-3; no clear D. Trimming took off 3 bases at V and 2 bases at J, with 12 bases between the two ends. This CDR3 contains 15 residues. Per the germline V gene, CDR1 is ENHRY and CDR2 is SYGVKD.

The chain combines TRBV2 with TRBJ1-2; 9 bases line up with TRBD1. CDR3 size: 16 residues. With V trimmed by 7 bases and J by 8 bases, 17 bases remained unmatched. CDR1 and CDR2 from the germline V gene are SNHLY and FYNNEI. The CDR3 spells CASKRVAGQGRKGYTF. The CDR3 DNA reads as TGTGCCAGCAAAAGGGTAGCGGGACAGGGCAGAAAGGGCTACACCTTC.

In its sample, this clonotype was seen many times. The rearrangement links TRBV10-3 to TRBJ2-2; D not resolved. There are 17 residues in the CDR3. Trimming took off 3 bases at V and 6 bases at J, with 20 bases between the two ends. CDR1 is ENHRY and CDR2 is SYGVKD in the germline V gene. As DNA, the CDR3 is TGTGCCATCAGTGATCCCCAAGTTAAGGCCATTGCCGGGGAGCTGTTTTTT. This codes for CAISDPQVKAIAGELFF.

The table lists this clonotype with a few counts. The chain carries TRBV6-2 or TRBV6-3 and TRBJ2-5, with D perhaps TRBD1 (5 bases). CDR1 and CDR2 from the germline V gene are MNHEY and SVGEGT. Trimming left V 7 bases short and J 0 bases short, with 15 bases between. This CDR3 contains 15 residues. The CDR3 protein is CASNRATEYQETQYF. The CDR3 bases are TGTGCCAGCAACCGGGCGACAGAGTACCAAGAGACCCAGTACTTC.

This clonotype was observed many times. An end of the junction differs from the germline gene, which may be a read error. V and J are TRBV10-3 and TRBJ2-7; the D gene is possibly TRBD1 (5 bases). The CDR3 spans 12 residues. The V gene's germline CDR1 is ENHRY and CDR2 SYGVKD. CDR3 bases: TGTGCCATCGGTGACAGACCCTACGAGCAGTACTTC. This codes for CAIGDRPYEQYF.

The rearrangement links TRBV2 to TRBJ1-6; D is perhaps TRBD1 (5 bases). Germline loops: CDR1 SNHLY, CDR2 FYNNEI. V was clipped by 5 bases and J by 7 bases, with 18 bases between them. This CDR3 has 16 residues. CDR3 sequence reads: CASSSSRDFGNSPLHF. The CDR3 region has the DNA TGTGCCAGCAGTTCTTCCAGGGATTTTGGAAATTCACCCCTCCACTTT.

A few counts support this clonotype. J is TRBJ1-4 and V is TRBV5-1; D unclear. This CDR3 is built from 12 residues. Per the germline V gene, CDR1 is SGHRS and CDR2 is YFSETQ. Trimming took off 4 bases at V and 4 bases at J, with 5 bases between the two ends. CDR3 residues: CASSGRNEKLFF. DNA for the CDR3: TGCGCCAGCAGCGGACGTAATGAAAAACTGTTTTTT.

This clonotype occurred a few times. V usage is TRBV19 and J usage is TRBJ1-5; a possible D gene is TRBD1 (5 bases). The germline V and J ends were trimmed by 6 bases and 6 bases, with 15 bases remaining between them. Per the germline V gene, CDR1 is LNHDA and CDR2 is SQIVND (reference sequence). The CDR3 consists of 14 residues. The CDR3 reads CASRLGDDSQPQHF. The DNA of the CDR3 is TGTGCCAGTAGATTAGGGGATGATTCTCAGCCCCAGCATTTT.

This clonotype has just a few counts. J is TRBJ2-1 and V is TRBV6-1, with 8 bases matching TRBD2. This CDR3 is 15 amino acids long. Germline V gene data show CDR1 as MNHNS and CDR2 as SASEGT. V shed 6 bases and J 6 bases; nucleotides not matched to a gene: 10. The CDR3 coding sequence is TGTGCCAGCAGACGTGAGCGAGCGGGGGTCAATGAGCAGTTCTTC. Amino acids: CASRRERAGVNEQFF.